The T cell receptor beta chain under discussion was sequenced for a study of blood T cell repertoires in COVID-19. The table came from immunoSEQ multiplex PCR; TCRdb's copy has only in-frame clones and leaves some out. The sample lists 200,000 to 250,000 clones, approximately 90% occurring once. This CDR3 contains 13 residues. Germline values: CDR1 LNHDA, CDR2 SQIVND (reference sequence). With 5 bases removed from V and 6 bases from J, the gap between germline ends came to 13 bases. The TCR sequence derives from a woman in her 30s who had recovered from COVID-19. Sequenced sample: PBMCs or T cells enriched from blood (not recorded which). The genes are TRBV19 and TRBJ2-5; a possible D gene is TRBD1 (5 bases). The DNA for the CDR3 is TGTGCCAGTAGTTGGGTGCAGGGCCAGACCCAGTACTTC. It encodes CASSWVQGQTQYF. The full variable domain, with the rest looked up from reference TRBV19 and TRBJ2-5, is DGGITQSPKYLFRKEGQNVTLSCEQNLNHDAMYWYRQDPGQGLRLIYYSQIVNDFQKGDIAEGYSVSREKKESFPLTVTSAQKNPTAFYLCASSWVQGQTQYFGPGTRLLVL.